Included here is one T cell receptor beta chain sequence, with context. Its antigen is not identified. The PCR used 60 Vbeta and 13 Jbeta primers. Data came from immunoSEQ multiplex PCR; TCRdb stores just in-frame clones and leaves some out. The data hold 180,000 or so clones, with 60% to 85% observed a single time. This sample was taken from a study of cytomegalovirus exposure and HLA in healthy donors. Study conclusions and caveats: As a later analysis showed, a missense DCLRE1C variant was linked to trimming of TCR beta V- and J-genes.

The CDR3 extends over 18 amino acids. The sample was PBMCs. This rearrangement joins TRBV21-1 to TRBJ2-7; TRBD2, the D gene given by the table, was not confirmed from the DNA. TRBV21-1 is labeled a pseudogene. The TCR comes from a female donor in good health and CMV-seronegative. In DNA form, the CDR3 reads TGTGCCAGCAGCACCACCGGGGATCCTAGCGGGACTGCCTACGAGCAGTACTTC. Protein: CASSTTGDPSGTAYEQYF.